This TCR beta chain was identified in a study of TIL therapy for anti-PD-1-resistant metastatic lung cancer. Looking at the study overall: By whole-exome sequencing, median non-synonymous tumor mutation burden was roughly 1.6 mutations per megabase.

In regard to this clone: Its antigen is still unknown.

Germline V CDR1 and CDR2: LNHNV, YYDKDF (reference sequence). Between the trimmed V and J ends, which lost 0 bases and 8 bases, there was a span of 13 bases. There are 15 residues in the CDR3. Time point of the sample: pre-treatment sample, taken before nivolumab and TIL therapy. The libraries were made with immunoSEQ v3. Sequencing was performed with immunoSEQ multiplex PCR; in TCRdb, only in-frame clones are kept and a portion is missing. Of about 32,000 clones listed, 74% are singletons. Findings of the study overall: After infusion, TIL clonotypes partly replaced peripheral T cells and declined over months.

This chain links TRBV15 with TRBJ1-4; unclear D gene. The sequence came from a woman between 30 and 79 years old with non-small cell lung cancer. Here the sequenced sample was blood, taken at baseline. The CDR3 spells CATSRDPQLGEKLFF. The CDR3, as DNA: TGTGCCACCAGCAGAGATCCCCAGCTAGGGGAAAAACTGTTTTTT.